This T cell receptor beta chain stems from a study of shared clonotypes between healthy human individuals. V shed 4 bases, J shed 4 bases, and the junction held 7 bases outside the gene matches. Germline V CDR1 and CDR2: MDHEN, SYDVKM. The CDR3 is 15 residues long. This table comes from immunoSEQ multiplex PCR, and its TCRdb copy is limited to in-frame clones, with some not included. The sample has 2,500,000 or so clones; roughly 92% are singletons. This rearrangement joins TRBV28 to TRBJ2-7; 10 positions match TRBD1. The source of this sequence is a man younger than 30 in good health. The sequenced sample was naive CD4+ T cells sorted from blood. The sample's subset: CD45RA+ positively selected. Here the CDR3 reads CASSSPRGQGYEQYF. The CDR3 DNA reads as TGTGCCAGCAGTTCCCCCCGGGGACAGGGGTACGAGCAGTACTTC. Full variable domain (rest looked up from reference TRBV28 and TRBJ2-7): DVKVTQSSRYLVKRTGEKVFLECVQDMDHENMFWYRQDPGLGLRLIYFSYDVKMKEKGDIPEGYSVSREKKERFSLILESASTNQTSMYLCASSSPRGQGYEQYFGPGTRLTVT.